The TCR beta chain under discussion was sequenced for a study of blood T cell repertoires in COVID-19. Only in-frame clones appear in the TCRdb table, and some are missing; sequencing was by immunoSEQ multiplex PCR. There are fewer than 350,000 clones in the sample; more than 80% occur only once, and 4.1% lies in the top ten. Specimen: PBMCs or T cells enriched from blood (not recorded which). This clonotype originated in a woman in her 30s with acute COVID-19.

The CDR3 DNA reads TGTGCCAGCAGTGAACCCAGACGACAGGGTTCCCAGTACTTC. Amino acid sequence: CASSEPRRQGSQYF. The chain combines TRBV6-1 with TRBJ2-5; TRBD1 aligns across 7 bases. The V gene end was trimmed by 2 bases and the J gene end by 9 bases; junction bases not matched to a gene: 9. The CDR3 is made up of 14 amino acids. Germline V gene sequence: CDR1 MNHNS, CDR2 SASEGT.